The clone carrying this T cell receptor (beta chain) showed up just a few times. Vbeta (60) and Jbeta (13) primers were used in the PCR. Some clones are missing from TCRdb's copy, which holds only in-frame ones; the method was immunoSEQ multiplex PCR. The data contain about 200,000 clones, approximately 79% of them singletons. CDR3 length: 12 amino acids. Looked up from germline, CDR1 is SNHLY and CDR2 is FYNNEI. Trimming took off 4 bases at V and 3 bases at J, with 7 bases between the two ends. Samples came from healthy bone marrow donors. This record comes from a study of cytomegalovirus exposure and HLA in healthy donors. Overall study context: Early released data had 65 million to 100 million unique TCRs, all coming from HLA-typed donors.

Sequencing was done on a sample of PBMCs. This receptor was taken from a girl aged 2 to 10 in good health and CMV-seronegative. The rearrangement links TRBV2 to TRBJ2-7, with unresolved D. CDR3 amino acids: CASSGLDYEQYF. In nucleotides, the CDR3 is TGTGCCAGCAGTGGGCTAGACTACGAGCAGTACTTC.